Detailed here is one T cell receptor (beta chain). Its antigen remains unidentified. No qualities accompany the bases; no much larger clone lies one base away. This entry is derived from a study of T cell changes during pregnancy in multiple sclerosis (dated by TCRdb to between 2018 and 2020). In terms of the full investigation: In women with multiple sclerosis, the researchers looked at how the T cell repertoire shifted as pregnancy progressed.

Library prep was done by the immunoSEQ multiplex PCR assay. TCRdb took this table from immuneACCESS and kept in-frame rearrangements with V and J called. Such tables lack part of the clones; where checked against another copy, unresolved V genes explain under half of the gap, and the rest is unexplained. The sample profile shows over 60,000 clones; roughly 91% of them were found once. The ten largest clones represent 0.55% to 0.85% of the sample. From its cysteine to its phenylalanine, the CDR3 spans 13 amino acids. Just the 39-base CDR3 DNA is kept, in frame starting at base 1. V and J are truncated by 1 base and 6 bases respectively, leaving an intervening sequence of 10 bases. The CDR1 and CDR2 encoded by the germline V gene are MNHNS and SASEGT.

The chain is encoded by TRBV6-1 joined to TRBJ2-7; TRBD1 might be the D gene, on 6 matching bases. The specimen comprised peripheral blood, sampled in the third trimester of pregnancy. The clonotype was recovered from a female donor in good health, enrolled as a control in a pregnancy study. The CDR3: CASSEDRDGEQYF. The DNA sequence follows: TGTGCCAGCAGTGAAGACAGGGATGGCGAGCAGTACTTC.